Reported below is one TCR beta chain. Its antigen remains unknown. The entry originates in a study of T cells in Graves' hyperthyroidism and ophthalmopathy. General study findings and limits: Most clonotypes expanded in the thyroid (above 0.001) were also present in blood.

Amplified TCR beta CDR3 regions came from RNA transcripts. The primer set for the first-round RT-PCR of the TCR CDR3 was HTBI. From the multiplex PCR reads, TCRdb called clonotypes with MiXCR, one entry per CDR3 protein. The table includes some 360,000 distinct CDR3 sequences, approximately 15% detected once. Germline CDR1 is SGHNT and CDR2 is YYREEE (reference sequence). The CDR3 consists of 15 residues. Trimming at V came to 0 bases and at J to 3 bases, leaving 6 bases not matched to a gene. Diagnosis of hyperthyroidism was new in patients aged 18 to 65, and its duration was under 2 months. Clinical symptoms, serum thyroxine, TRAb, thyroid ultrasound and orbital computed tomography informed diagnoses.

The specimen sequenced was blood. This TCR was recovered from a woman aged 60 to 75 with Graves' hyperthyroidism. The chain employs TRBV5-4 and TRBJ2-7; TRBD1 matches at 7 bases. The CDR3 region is CASSLGPTGFYEQYF. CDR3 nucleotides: TGTGCCAGCAGCTTGGGACCGACAGGGTTCTACGAGCAGTACTTC.